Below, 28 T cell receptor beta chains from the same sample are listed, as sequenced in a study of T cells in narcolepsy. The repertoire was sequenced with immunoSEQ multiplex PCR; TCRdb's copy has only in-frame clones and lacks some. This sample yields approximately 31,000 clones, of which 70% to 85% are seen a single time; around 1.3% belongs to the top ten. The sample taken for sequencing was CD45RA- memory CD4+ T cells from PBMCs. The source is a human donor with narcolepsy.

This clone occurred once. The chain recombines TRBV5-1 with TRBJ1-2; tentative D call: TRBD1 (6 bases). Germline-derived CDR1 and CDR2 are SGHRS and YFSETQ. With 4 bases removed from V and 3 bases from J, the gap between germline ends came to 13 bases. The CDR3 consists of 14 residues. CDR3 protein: CASSPLEGDYGYTF. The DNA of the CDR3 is TGCGCCAGCAGCCCCTTGGAGGGGGACTATGGCTACACCTTC.

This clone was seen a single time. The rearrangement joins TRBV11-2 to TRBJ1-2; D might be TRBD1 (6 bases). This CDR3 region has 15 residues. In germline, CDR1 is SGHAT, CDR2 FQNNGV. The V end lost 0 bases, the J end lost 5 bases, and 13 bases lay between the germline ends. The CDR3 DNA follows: TGTGCCAGCAGCTTAGAAGGGGGTAGGGGTTATGGCTACACCTTC. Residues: CASSLEGGRGYGYTF.

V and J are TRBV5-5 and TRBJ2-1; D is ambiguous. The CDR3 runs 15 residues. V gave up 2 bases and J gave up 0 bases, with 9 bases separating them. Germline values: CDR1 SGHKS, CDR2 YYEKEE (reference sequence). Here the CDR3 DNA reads TGTGCCAGCAGCTTTTCGCCCAGCTCCTACAATGAGCAGTTCTTC. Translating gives CASSFSPSSYNEQFF.

The CDR3 spells CASSDGDGYGYTF. Here the CDR3 DNA reads TGTGCCAGCAGTGACGGGGACGGCTATGGCTACACCTTC. The chain carries TRBV6-4 and TRBJ1-2; perhaps TRBD1 as D (5 bases). Per the germline V gene, CDR1 is MRHNA and CDR2 is SNTAGT. V was shortened by 2 bases and J by 4 bases, with 8 bases between the two germline ends. This CDR3 has 13 amino acids.

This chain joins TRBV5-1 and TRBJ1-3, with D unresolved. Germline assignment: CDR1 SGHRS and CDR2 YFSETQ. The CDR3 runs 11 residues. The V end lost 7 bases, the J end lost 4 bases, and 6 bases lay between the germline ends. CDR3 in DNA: TGCGCCAGCGAACCGGGAAACACCATATATTTT. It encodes CASEPGNTIYF.

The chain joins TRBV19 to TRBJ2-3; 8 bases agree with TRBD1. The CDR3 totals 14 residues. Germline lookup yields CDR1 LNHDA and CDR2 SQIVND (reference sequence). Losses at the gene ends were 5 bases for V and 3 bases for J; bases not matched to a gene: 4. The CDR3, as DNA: TGTGCCAGTAGTGCGACAGGGGCGACAGATACGCAGTATTTT. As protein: CASSATGATDTQYF.

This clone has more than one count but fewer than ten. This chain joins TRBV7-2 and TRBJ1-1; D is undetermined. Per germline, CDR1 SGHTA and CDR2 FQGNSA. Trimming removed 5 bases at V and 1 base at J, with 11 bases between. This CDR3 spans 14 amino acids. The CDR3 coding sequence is TGTGCCAGCAGCGCCTACGCGGGGAACACTGAAGCTTTCTTT. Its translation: CASSAYAGNTEAFF.

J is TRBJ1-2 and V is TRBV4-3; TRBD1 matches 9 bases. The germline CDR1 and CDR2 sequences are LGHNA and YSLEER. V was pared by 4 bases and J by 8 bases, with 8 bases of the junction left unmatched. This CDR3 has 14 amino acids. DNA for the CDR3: TGCGCCAGCAGCCTTACCGGGACAGGGTACGGCTACACCTTC. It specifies CASSLTGTGYGYTF.

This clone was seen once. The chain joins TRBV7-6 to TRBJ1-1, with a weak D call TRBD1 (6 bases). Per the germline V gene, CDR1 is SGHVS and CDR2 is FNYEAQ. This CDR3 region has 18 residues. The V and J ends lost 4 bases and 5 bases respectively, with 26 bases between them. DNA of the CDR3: TGTGCCAGCAGCTCAAATCGACAGGCCATTATTATTCGGACTGAAGCTTTCTTT. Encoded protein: CASSSNRQAIIIRTEAFF.

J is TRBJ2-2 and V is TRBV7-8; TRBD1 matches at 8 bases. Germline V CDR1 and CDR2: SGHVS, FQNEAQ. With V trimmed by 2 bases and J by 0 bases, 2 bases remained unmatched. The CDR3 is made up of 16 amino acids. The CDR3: CASSLQGATNTGELFF. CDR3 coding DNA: TGTGCCAGCAGCTTACAGGGGGCAACGAACACCGGGGAGCTGTTTTTT.

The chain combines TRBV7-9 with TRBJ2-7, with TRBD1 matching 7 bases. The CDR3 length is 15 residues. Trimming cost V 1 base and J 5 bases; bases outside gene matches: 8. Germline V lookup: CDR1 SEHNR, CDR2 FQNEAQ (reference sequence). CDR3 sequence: CASSLEGARFDEQYF. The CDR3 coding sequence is TGTGCCAGCAGCTTAGAGGGGGCGCGATTCGACGAGCAGTACTTC. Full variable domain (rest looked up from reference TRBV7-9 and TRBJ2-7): DTGVSQNPRHKITKRGQNVTFRCDPISEHNRLYWYRQTLGQGPEFLTYFQNEAQLEKSRLLSDRFSAERPKGSFSTLEIQRTEQGDSAMYLCASSLEGARFDEQYFGPGTRLTVT.

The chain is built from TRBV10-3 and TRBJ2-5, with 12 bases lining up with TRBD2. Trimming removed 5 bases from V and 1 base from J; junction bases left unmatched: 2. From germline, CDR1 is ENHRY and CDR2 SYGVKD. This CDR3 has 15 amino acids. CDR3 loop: CAISSTSGGQETQYF. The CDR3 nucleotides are TGTGCCATCAGTTCGACTAGCGGGGGCCAAGAGACCCAGTACTTC.

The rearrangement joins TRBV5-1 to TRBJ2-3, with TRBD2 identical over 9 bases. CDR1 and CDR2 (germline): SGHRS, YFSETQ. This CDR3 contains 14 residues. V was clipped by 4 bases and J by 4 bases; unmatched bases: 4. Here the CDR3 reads CASSPGLAADTQYF. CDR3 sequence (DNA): TGCGCCAGCAGCCCGGGACTAGCAGCAGATACGCAGTATTTT.

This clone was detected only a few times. CDR3 nucleotides: TGTGCCTGGAGCCCTCGGACAGGGAAATCGTATGGCTACACCTTC. It yields the protein CAWSPRTGKSYGYTF. The gene calls are TRBV30 and TRBJ1-2; 8 bases agree with TRBD1. CDR1 GTSNPN and CDR2 SVGIG come from the germline V gene (reference sequence). V shed 3 bases and J 5 bases; nucleotides not matched to a gene: 11. The CDR3 spans 15 residues.

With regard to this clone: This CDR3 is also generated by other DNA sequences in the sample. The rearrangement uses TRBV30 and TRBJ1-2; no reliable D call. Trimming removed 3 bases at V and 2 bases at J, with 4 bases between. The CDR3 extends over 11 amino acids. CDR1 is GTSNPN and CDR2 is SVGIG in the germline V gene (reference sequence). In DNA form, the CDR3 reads TGTGCCTGGAGCCTCAACTATGGCTACACCTTC. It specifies CAWSLNYGYTF.

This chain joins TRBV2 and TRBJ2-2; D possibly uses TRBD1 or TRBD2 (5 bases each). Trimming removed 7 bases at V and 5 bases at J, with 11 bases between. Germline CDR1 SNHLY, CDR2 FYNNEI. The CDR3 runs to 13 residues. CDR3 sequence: CASKSGLTGELFF. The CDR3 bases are TGTGCCAGCAAGTCGGGGCTGACCGGGGAGCTGTTTTTT.

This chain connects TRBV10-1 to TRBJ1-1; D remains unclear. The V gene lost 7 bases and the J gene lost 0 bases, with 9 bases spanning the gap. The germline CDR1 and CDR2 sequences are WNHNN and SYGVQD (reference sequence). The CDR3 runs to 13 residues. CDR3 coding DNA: TGCGCCAGCAAACAAGGCATGAACACTGAAGCTTTCTTT. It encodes CASKQGMNTEAFF.

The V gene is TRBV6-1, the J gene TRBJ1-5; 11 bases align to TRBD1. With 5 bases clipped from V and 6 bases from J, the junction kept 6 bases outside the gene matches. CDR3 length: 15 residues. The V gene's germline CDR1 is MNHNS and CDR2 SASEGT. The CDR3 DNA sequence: TGTGCCAGCAGTAAAGGGACAGGGGGGGCTCAGCCCCAGCATTTT. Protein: CASSKGTGGAQPQHF.

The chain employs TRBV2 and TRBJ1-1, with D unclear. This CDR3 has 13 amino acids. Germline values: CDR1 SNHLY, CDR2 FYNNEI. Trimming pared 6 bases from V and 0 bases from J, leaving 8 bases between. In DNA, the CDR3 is TGTGCCAGCAGGACCAAGATGAACACTGAAGCTTTCTTT. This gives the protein CASRTKMNTEAFF. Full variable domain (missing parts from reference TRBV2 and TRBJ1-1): EPEVTQTPSHQVTQMGQEVILRCVPISNHLYFYWYRQILGQKVEFLVSFYNNEISEKSEIFDDQFSVERPDGSNFTLKIRSTKLEDSAMYFCASRTKMNTEAFFGQGTRLTVV.

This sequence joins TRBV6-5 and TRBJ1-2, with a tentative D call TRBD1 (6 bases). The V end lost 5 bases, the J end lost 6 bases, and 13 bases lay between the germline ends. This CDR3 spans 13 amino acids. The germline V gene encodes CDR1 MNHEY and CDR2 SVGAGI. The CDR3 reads CASSERGTDGYTF. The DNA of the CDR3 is TGTGCCAGCAGTGAAAGGGGGACGGATGGCTACACCTTC.

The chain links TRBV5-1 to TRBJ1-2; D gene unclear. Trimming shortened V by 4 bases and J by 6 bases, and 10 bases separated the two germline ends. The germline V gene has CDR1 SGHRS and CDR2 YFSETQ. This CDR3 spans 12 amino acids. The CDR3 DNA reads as TGCGCCAGCAGCCGAGACAAAAATGGCTACACCTTC. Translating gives CASSRDKNGYTF.

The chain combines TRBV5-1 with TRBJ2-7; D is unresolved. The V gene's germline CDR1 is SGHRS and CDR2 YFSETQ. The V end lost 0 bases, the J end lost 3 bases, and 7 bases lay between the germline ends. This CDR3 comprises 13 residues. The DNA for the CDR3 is TGCGCCAGCAGCTTGGACCCAAACTACGAGCAGTACGTC. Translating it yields CASSLDPNYEQYV.

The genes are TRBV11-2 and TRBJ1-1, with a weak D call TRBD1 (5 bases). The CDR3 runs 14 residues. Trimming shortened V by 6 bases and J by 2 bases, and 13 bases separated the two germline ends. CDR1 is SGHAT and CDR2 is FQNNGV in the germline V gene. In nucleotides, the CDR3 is TGTGCCAGCAGGTCCTCAGGGCCTAACACTGAAGCTTTCTTT. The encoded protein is CASRSSGPNTEAFF.

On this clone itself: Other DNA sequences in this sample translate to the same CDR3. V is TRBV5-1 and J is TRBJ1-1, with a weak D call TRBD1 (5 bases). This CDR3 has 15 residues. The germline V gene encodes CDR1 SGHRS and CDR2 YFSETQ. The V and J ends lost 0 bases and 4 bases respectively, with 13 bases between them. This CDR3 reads CASSLAGGRGTEAFF. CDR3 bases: TGCGCCAGCAGCTTGGCCGGGGGACGAGGCACTGAAGCTTTCTTT.

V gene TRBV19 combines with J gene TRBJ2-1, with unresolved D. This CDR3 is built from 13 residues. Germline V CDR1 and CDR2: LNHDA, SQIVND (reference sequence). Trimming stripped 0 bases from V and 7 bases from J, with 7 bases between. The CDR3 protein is CASSIEWGNEQFF. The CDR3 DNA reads TGTGCCAGTAGTATAGAATGGGGAAATGAGCAGTTCTTC.

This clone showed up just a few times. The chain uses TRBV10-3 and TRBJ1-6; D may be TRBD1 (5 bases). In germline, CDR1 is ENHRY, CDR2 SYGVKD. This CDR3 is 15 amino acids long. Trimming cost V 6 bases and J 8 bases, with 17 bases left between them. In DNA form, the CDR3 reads TGTGCCATCAGCCAGCGCACAGGATCGGATTCACCCCTCCACTTT. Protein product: CAISQRTGSDSPLHF.

CDR3 DNA: TGTGCCAGTAGCTCCGAACGGACATCTGCCTATGGCTACACCTTC. This encodes CASSSERTSAYGYTF. This rearrangement joins TRBV19 to TRBJ1-2; possible D gene TRBD1, 5 bases. Per germline, CDR1 LNHDA and CDR2 SQIVND (reference sequence). V lost 6 bases and J 4 bases, leaving 18 bases between the germline ends. The CDR3 sequence is 15 residues long.

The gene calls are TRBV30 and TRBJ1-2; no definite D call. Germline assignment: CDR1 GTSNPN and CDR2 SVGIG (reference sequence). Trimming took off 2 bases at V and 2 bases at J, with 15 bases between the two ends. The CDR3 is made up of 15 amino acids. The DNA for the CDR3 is TGTGCCTGGAGTAACCCTGGAGGTGGGAACTATGGCTACACCTTC. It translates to CAWSNPGGGNYGYTF.